Listed here are 27 T cell receptor beta chains from one sample, sequenced in a study of neurological immune-mediated disorders. One entry per CDR3 protein, called by TCRdb with MiXCR from the 5' RACE reads. Of around 67,000 distinct CDR3 sequences in the sample, less than 5.5% were seen once. Material: PBMCs. The receptors come from a young man with multiple sclerosis.

This clonotype was detected ten times or more. This sequence joins TRBV21-1 and TRBJ2-1; no DNA check was done on the table's D call, TRBD1. TRBV21-1 is tagged as a pseudogene. The CDR3 has 12 residues. CDR3 sequence: CASSKGGDEQFF. CDR3 bases: TGTGCCAGCAGCAAAGGAGGGGATGAGCAGTTCTTC.

This clonotype occurred many times. This chain uses TRBV20-1 with TRBJ2-3; unclear D gene. Germline V CDR1 and CDR2: DFQATT, SNEGSKA (reference sequence). V was trimmed by 5 bases and J by 0 bases, leaving 12 bases between them. The CDR3 has 14 residues. CDR3 region: CSARRPGSTDTQYF. CDR3 bases: TGCAGTGCTCGGAGACCCGGAAGCACAGATACGCAGTATTTT.

This clonotype came up many times. The rearrangement links TRBV20-1 to TRBJ2-7; TRBD2 matches at 9 bases. With V trimmed by 7 bases and J by 2 bases, 6 bases remained unmatched. Germline V CDR1 and CDR2: DFQATT, SNEGSKA (reference sequence). The CDR3 spans 13 residues. The CDR3 coding sequence is TGCAGTGGAGCCCCTAGCGGGACCTACGAGCAGTACTTC. Residues: CSGAPSGTYEQYF.

This clonotype was counted ten times or more. The chain has TRBV29-1 and TRBJ2-2; TRBD1 or TRBD2 may be the D gene (5 bases each). The CDR3 consists of 14 residues. V lost 1 base, J lost 4 bases, and 10 bases lay in between. Germline values: CDR1 SQVTM, CDR2 ANQGSEA. CDR3 amino acids: CSVEGRGPTGELFF. CDR3 DNA sequence: TGCAGCGTTGAAGGAAGGGGACCCACCGGGGAGCTGTTTTTT.

This clonotype was detected ten times or more. The chain combines TRBV5-1 with TRBJ1-6; D remains ambiguous. Trimming removed 0 bases from V and 0 bases from J, with 4 bases in between. Per germline, CDR1 SGHRS and CDR2 YFSETQ. The CDR3 sequence is 15 residues long. The CDR3 nucleotides read TGCGCCAGCAGCTTGGGCCCCTCCTATAATTCACCCCTCCACTTT. It is translated as CASSLGPSYNSPLHF.

This clonotype has at least ten counts. The chain joins TRBV7-2 to TRBJ2-2; TRBD1 might be the D (6 bases). CDR3 length: 16 residues. Germline CDR1 SGHTA, CDR2 FQGNSA. Trimming took off 1 base at V and 3 bases at J, with 12 bases between the two ends. CDR3 amino acids: CASSLGRGPYTGELFF. Written as DNA, the CDR3 is TGTGCCAGCAGCTTAGGCAGGGGTCCTTACACCGGGGAGCTGTTTTTT.

This clonotype was recorded many times. This rearrangement joins TRBV12-3 or TRBV12-4 to TRBJ1-2; possibly TRBD1 for D (6 bases). The CDR3 length is 13 residues. V was clipped by 2 bases and J by 6 bases, with 10 bases between them. Here the CDR3 reads CASSLRGIDGYTF. The DNA for the CDR3 is TGTGCCAGCAGTTTAAGGGGGATCGATGGCTACACCTTC.

This clonotype appeared many times. V usage is TRBV27 and J usage is TRBJ2-2; 12 bases align to TRBD2. Unmatched junction bases numbered 4, after V lost 2 bases and J lost 0 bases. Germline V gene sequence: CDR1 MNHEY, CDR2 SMNVEV (reference sequence). The CDR3 extends over 18 amino acids. CDR3 bases: TGTGCCAGCAGTTTAGGACTAGCGGGGTTCGCGAACACCGGGGAGCTGTTTTTT. It is translated as CASSLGLAGFANTGELFF.

Ten or more counts support this clonotype. This sequence joins TRBV7-2 and TRBJ2-7, with a weak D call TRBD1 (6 bases). The CDR3 totals 15 residues. Germline V CDR1 and CDR2: SGHTA, FQGNSA. The V end lost 5 bases, the J end lost 4 bases, and 18 bases lay between the germline ends. CDR3 in DNA: TGTGCCAGCAGCCTGGACTGGACAGTGAATTACGAGCAGTACTTC. Amino acids: CASSLDWTVNYEQYF.

This clonotype has ten or more counts. The gene calls are TRBV28 and TRBJ1-1; maybe TRBD1 (6 bases). Germline V gene sequence: CDR1 MDHEN, CDR2 SYDVKM. This CDR3 contains 14 residues. V was trimmed by 8 bases and J by 7 bases, leaving 20 bases between them. Here the CDR3 DNA reads TGTGCCAGCTCCTCAGGGGTCACTTTTATTGAAGCTTTCTTT. Translated: CASSSGVTFIEAFF.

This clonotype was found many times. This rearrangement joins TRBV9 to TRBJ1-1; maybe TRBD1 (6 bases). This CDR3 region has 15 residues. CDR1 SGDLS and CDR2 YYNGEE come from the germline V gene. Trimming took 0 bases from V and 1 from J, leaving 10 bases between them. CDR3 residues: CASSVVQGRNTEAFF. CDR3 in DNA: TGTGCCAGCAGCGTAGTTCAGGGGCGGAACACTGAAGCTTTCTTT.

This clonotype occurred many times. CDR3 DNA sequence: TGTGCCAGCAGCCAAGCGGCAGGGAACACTGAAGCTTTCTTT. Its translation is CASSQAAGNTEAFF. The rearrangement joins TRBV3-1 to TRBJ1-1; no reliable D call. Trimming left V 1 base short and J 1 base short, with 7 bases between. The CDR3 extends over 14 amino acids. Germline CDR1 reads LGHDT; CDR2 reads YNNKEL (reference sequence).

This clonotype has at least ten counts. V usage is TRBV18 and J usage is TRBJ1-1; unclear D gene. This CDR3 is 13 amino acids long. Per germline, CDR1 KGHSH and CDR2 LQKENI. V lost 5 bases, J lost 3 bases, and 10 bases lay in between. DNA of the CDR3: TGTGCCAGCTCAAAGAACGGCGACACTGAAGCTTTCTTT. This gives the protein CASSKNGDTEAFF.

This clonotype occurred many times. V and J are TRBV20-1 and TRBJ2-1, with 7 bases fitting TRBD2. There are 16 residues in the CDR3. The trim removed 0 bases at V and 8 bases at J, leaving 13 bases unmatched. The V gene's germline CDR1 is DFQATT and CDR2 SNEGSKA (reference sequence). CDR3 sequence (DNA): TGCAGTGCTAGAGAAATAGGGACTACCACTGAGGATGAGCAGTTCTTC. This gives the protein CSAREIGTTTEDEQFF.

This clonotype was found many times. The rearrangement joins TRBV5-1 to TRBJ1-1, with D hard to call. Germline-derived CDR1 and CDR2 are SGHRS and YFSETQ. The CDR3 loop spans 16 amino acids. V was shortened by 4 bases and J by 1 base, with 17 bases between the two germline ends. CDR3 nucleotides: TGCGCCAGCAGCGGTGGTGACCCAAACGGGAACACTGAAGCTTTCTTT. Residues: CASSGGDPNGNTEAFF.

This clonotype has a count of ten or more. The V gene is TRBV7-2, the J gene TRBJ1-2; D is ambiguous. Trimming stripped 1 base from V and 0 bases from J, with 6 bases between. Germline V gene sequence: CDR1 SGHTA, CDR2 FQGNSA. This CDR3 is 14 amino acids long. For the CDR3, the DNA is TGTGCCAGCAGCTTAGGACCCGCTAACTATGGCTACACCTTC. Translated, it gives CASSLGPANYGYTF.

The table lists this clonotype with many counts. The rearrangement uses TRBV20-1 and TRBJ1-1; D not certain. V gave up 3 bases and J gave up 8 bases, with 25 bases separating them. This CDR3 has 16 residues. Germline V gene sequence: CDR1 DFQATT, CDR2 SNEGSKA (reference sequence). The CDR3 loop reads CSASSTYLQSQGEAFF. In DNA, the CDR3 is TGCAGTGCTAGTTCGACTTACTTACAGTCCCAAGGCGAAGCTTTCTTT.

This clonotype was seen many times. This chain uses TRBV20-1 with TRBJ2-3; unclear D gene. The CDR3 runs 11 residues. The V gene's germline CDR1 is DFQATT and CDR2 SNEGSKA (reference sequence). The V end lost 4 bases, the J end lost 1 base, and 3 bases lay between the germline ends. CDR3: CSAKRTDTQYF. The CDR3 DNA follows: TGCAGTGCTAAGCGCACAGATACGCAGTATTTT.

The chain links TRBV20-1 to TRBJ2-3, with D unclear. There are 14 residues in the CDR3. Germline V lookup: CDR1 DFQATT, CDR2 SNEGSKA (reference sequence). The germline V and J ends were trimmed by 3 bases and 2 bases, with 12 bases remaining between them. The CDR3 sequence is CSASPPSYTDTQYF. The CDR3 DNA sequence: TGCAGTGCTAGTCCGCCCAGCTACACAGATACGCAGTATTTT.

This clonotype was seen ten or more times. The chain recombines TRBV20-1 with TRBJ1-2; D remains ambiguous. The length of the CDR3 is 13 residues. Deletions cut 0 bases from V and 4 bases from J, with 9 bases between. Per the germline V gene, CDR1 is DFQATT and CDR2 is SNEGSKA (reference sequence). CDR3 region: CSARDKRAYGYTF. CDR3 sequence (DNA): TGCAGTGCTAGAGATAAGAGGGCCTATGGCTACACCTTC.

This rearrangement joins TRBV5-1 to TRBJ1-4; D gene unclear. This CDR3 has 14 amino acids. Germline CDR1 SGHRS, CDR2 YFSETQ. V was trimmed by 6 bases and J by 6 bases, leaving 15 bases between them. CDR3 sequence (DNA): TGCGCCAGCAAGATTTGGGAAATGGATGAAAAACTGTTTTTT. Its protein product is CASKIWEMDEKLFF.

This clonotype was seen more than once but under ten times. One base away lies a much larger clone, so this may be a sequencing read error. V usage is TRBV5-1 and J usage is TRBJ2-7, with 7 bases aligning to TRBD1. The CDR3 has 13 residues. Germline CDR1 SGHRS, CDR2 YFSETQ. J gave up 7 bases and V 2 bases, and 6 bases lay outside the gene matches. This CDR3 reads CASSLKGAAEQYF. CDR3 sequence (DNA): TGCGCCAGCAGCTTAAAGGGGGCTGCGGAGCAGTACTTC. The full variable domain, with the rest looked up from reference TRBV5-1 and TRBJ2-7, is KAGVTQTPRYLIKTRGQQVTLSCSPISGHRSVSWYQQTPGQGLQFLFEYFSETQRNKGNFPGRFSGRQFSNSRSEMNVSTLELGDSALYLCASSLKGAAEQYFGPGTRLTVT.

There are many counts of this clonotype. The chain employs TRBV6-2 or TRBV6-3 and TRBJ2-3; D gene uncertain. Germline V gene sequence: CDR1 MNHEY, CDR2 SVGEGT. Trimming left V 0 bases short and J 2 bases short, with 15 bases between. The CDR3 totals 17 residues. The CDR3, as DNA: TGTGCCAGCAGTTACTCGGGGTCGGCAATTTACACAGATACGCAGTATTTT. This translates into CASSYSGSAIYTDTQYF.

This clonotype was detected ten times or more. The chain has TRBV25-1 and TRBJ1-5; a possible D gene is TRBD1 (6 bases). This CDR3 has 16 residues. The germline CDR1 and CDR2 sequences are MGHDK and SYGVNS. Trimming pared 3 bases from V and 1 base from J, leaving 13 bases between. CDR3 bases: TGTGCCAGCAGTGAGGCGGACAGTCTAAGCAATCAGCCCCAGCATTTT. It encodes CASSEADSLSNQPQHF.

This clonotype appeared many times. The rearrangement links TRBV28 to TRBJ1-5; no reliable D call. CDR1 MDHEN and CDR2 SYDVKM come from the germline V gene. With 6 bases removed from V and 10 bases from J, the gap between germline ends came to 10 bases. The CDR3 extends over 11 amino acids. The CDR3 bases are TGTGCCAGCAGGACAATCAGCCCCCAGCATTTT. This translates into CASRTISPQHF. The full variable domain, rest sourced from reference TRBV28 and TRBJ1-5, is DVKVTQSSRYLVKRTGEKVFLECVQDMDHENMFWYRQDPGLGLRLIYFSYDVKMKEKGDIPEGYSVSREKKERFSLILESASTNQTSMYLCASRTISPQHFGDGTRLSIL.

This clonotype was detected many times. The rearrangement joins TRBV12-3 or TRBV12-4 to TRBJ2-3; D assignment may be TRBD1 or TRBD2 (6 bases each). Trimming removed 7 bases from V and 2 bases from J, with 13 bases in between. CDR3 length equals 14 residues. The CDR3 sequence: CASTFTGATDTQYF. In DNA form, the CDR3 reads TGTGCCAGCACCTTTACGGGGGCCACAGATACGCAGTATTTT.

The sample holds many counts of this clonotype. The chain is built from TRBV9 and TRBJ2-4, with D perhaps TRBD2 (6 bases). This CDR3 is built from 16 residues. Germline values: CDR1 SGDLS, CDR2 YYNGEE. Trimming removed 0 bases at V and 1 base at J, with 11 bases between. The CDR3 nucleotides are TGTGCCAGCAGCGTAGGCAGCGGAGGGGCCAAAAACATTCAGTACTTC. Protein: CASSVGSGGAKNIQYF.